This TCR beta chain was recorded in a study of T cells in tumors after PD-1 blockade. Points from the study as a whole: Peripheral recruitment is suggested, as some novel exhausted tumor clones were in pre-treatment blood.

Produced via immunoSEQ multiplex PCR; TCRdb's table is partial and in-frame only. The sample yields about 47,000 clones, more than 65% seen once. Turning to this clone: As yet, its antigen is unknown.

The sample here was PBMCs, taken before anti-PD-1 therapy. The source is a human donor with advanced basal cell or squamous cell carcinoma (not recorded which).

CDR3 residues: CTSSQEGVGETQYF. For the CDR3, the DNA is TGCACCAGCAGCCAAGAAGGGGTGGGGGAGACCCAGTACTTC. The rearrangement links TRBV1 to TRBJ2-5; no check of the table's D call, TRBD1, against the DNA was made. TRBV1 is described as a pseudogene. CDR3 length: 14 amino acids.